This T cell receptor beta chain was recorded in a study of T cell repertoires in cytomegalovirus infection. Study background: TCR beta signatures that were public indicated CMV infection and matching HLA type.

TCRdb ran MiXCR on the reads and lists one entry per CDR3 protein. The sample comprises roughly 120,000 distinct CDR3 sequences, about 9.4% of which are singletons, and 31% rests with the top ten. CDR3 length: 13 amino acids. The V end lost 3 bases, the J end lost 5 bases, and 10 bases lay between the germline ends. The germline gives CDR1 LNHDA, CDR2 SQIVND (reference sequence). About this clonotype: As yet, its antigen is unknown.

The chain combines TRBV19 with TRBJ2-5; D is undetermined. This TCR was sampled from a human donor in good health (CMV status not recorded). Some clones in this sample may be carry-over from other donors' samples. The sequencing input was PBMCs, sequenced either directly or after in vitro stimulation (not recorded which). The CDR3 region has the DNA TGTGCCAGTAGTATCCAACTAACCGAGACCCAGTACTTC. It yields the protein CASSIQLTETQYF.